A single sample is the source of the 13 T cell receptor beta chains below, sequenced in a study of cytotoxic CD8 clonotypes in ibrutinib-treated CLL. Method: immunoSEQ multiplex PCR; TCRdb's copy keeps in-frame clones and lacks some. This table holds approximately 160,000 clones, about 88% found once. The source material was PBMCs, sampled at disease progression, from a patient treated with ibrutinib. Receptors originate from a human donor with chronic lymphocytic leukemia.

The J gene is TRBJ2-4, the V gene TRBV30; D not resolved. Trimming pared 2 bases from V and 0 bases from J, leaving 8 bases between. The germline gives CDR1 GTSNPN, CDR2 SVGIG (reference sequence). CDR3 size: 14 residues. CDR3: CAWSPLVAKNIQYF. CDR3 bases: TGTGCCTGGAGTCCCCTCGTAGCCAAAAACATTCAGTACTTC.

The chain carries TRBV30 and TRBJ2-7; D may be TRBD2 (6 bases). Trimming took off 4 bases at V and 2 bases at J, with 12 bases between the two ends. The CDR3 loop spans 13 amino acids. Germline values: CDR1 GTSNPN, CDR2 SVGIG (reference sequence). The CDR3 DNA is TGTGCCTGGATGACAGCGGGCACCTACGAGCAGTACTTC. Protein product: CAWMTAGTYEQYF.

This clone was counted between two and nine times. This chain links TRBV5-1 with TRBJ1-1; D is possibly TRBD1 (6 bases). V dropped 5 bases and J dropped 1 base, with 12 bases sitting between them. This CDR3 spans 14 amino acids. CDR1 and CDR2 (germline): SGHRS, YFSETQ. CDR3: CASRTATGNTEAFF. CDR3 DNA: TGCGCCAGCAGAACCGCGACAGGGAACACTGAAGCTTTCTTT.

This chain uses TRBV7-2 with TRBJ2-3, with D perhaps TRBD2 (6 bases). Germline assignment: CDR1 SGHTA and CDR2 FQGNSA. The CDR3 runs to 15 residues. Trimming cost V 3 bases and J 2 bases, with 12 bases left between them. In nucleotides, the CDR3 is TGTGCCAGCAGCTTGCCTCGGGGGTCCACAGATACGCAGTATTTT. Its protein product is CASSLPRGSTDTQYF.

The chain recombines TRBV19 with TRBJ1-5; no reliable D call. The CDR3 length is 15 residues. Germline CDR1 reads LNHDA; CDR2 reads SQIVND (reference sequence). V lost 3 bases to trimming and J lost 2 bases, with 11 bases between them. CDR3 loop: CASSILGSRNQPQHF. CDR3 DNA: TGTGCCAGTAGTATTCTCGGGAGCCGCAATCAGCCCCAGCATTTT.

This CDR3 reads CASSPQGGQETQYF. The CDR3 DNA sequence: TGTGCCAGCAGTCCACAAGGGGGACAAGAGACCCAGTACTTC. The chain links TRBV6-1 to TRBJ2-5; D may be TRBD1 (6 bases). The V and J ends lost 5 bases and 2 bases respectively, with 12 bases between them. The CDR3 totals 14 residues. Germline V CDR1 and CDR2: MNHNS, SASEGT.

A remark on this clone: Additional DNA sequences in this sample encode the identical CDR3. This chain joins TRBV9 and TRBJ2-2; D unresolved. The CDR3 is 13 residues long. Per germline, CDR1 SGDLS and CDR2 YYNGEE. With 2 bases removed from V and 3 bases from J, the gap between germline ends came to 5 bases. The CDR3 loop is CASSVVDTGELFF. In DNA form, the CDR3 reads TGTGCCAGCAGCGTCGTGGACACCGGGGAGCTGTTTTTT.

V gene TRBV28 combines with J gene TRBJ2-7; D is ambiguous. The CDR3 covers 16 residues. The V end was cut by 6 bases, the J end by 2 bases, with 20 bases between. CDR1 is MDHEN, CDR2 SYDVKM, per germline. The CDR3 loop is CASRIRTRASPYEQYF. CDR3 in DNA: TGTGCCAGCAGAATCCGCACCCGGGCCAGCCCCTACGAGCAGTACTTC.

This clone has a handful of counts. V usage is TRBV13 and J usage is TRBJ2-2, with D hard to call. CDR1 is PRHDT and CDR2 is FYEKMQ in the germline V gene (reference sequence). Trimming removed 3 bases at V and 1 base at J, with 9 bases between. The CDR3 spans 15 residues. The CDR3 DNA is TGTGCCAGCAGCTTCTTGGACCAGAACACCGGGGAGCTGTTTTTT. This sequence encodes CASSFLDQNTGELFF.

This rearrangement joins TRBV19 to TRBJ2-7, with TRBD2 matching over 9 bases. The J segment lost 2 bases and the V segment lost 2 bases, leaving 16 bases of the junction unmatched. Germline V CDR1 and CDR2: LNHDA, SQIVND (reference sequence). This CDR3 region has 19 residues. CDR3 region: CASSIRGASGNLMTYEQYF. CDR3 sequence (DNA): TGTGCCAGTAGTATAAGAGGGGCTAGCGGGAACCTGATGACCTACGAGCAGTACTTC.

The genes are TRBV7-9 and TRBJ2-7; D assignment may be TRBD1 or TRBD2 (6 bases each). V lost 4 bases and J 4 bases, leaving 14 bases between the germline ends. This CDR3 is 14 amino acids long. The germline V gene has CDR1 SEHNR and CDR2 FQNEAQ (reference sequence). The CDR3 sequence: CASSSYGGSYEQYF. In nucleotides, the CDR3 is TGTGCCAGCAGCTCTTACGGGGGCAGTTACGAGCAGTACTTC.

The chain links TRBV29-1 to TRBJ2-7; D gene unclear. The CDR3 extends over 13 amino acids. Trimming removed 7 bases at V and 1 base at J, with 14 bases between. Germline V gene data show CDR1 as SQVTM and CDR2 as ANQGSEA. The CDR3 is CSAQRGNSYEQYF. CDR3 nucleotides: TGCAGCGCGCAACGTGGGAATTCCTACGAGCAGTACTTC.

The chain couples TRBV6-6 to TRBJ1-1, with D unresolved. The CDR3 totals 13 residues. The V end was cut by 6 bases, the J end by 2 bases, with 10 bases between. Germline lookup yields CDR1 MNHNY and CDR2 SVGAGI (reference sequence). DNA for the CDR3: TGTGCCAGCAGGGACTTCTTAAACACTGAAGCTTTCTTT. Its translation is CASRDFLNTEAFF.